This paragraph reports one T cell receptor (beta chain). Its matching antigen is unknown. The CDR3 is 16 residues long. The germline gives CDR1 SGHRS, CDR2 YFSETQ. The J segment lost 3 bases and the V segment lost 0 bases, leaving 3 bases of the junction unmatched. The source of the sample is a study of cytomegalovirus exposure and HLA in healthy donors. Primers for the PCR totalled 60 Vbeta and 13 Jbeta. Clones were sequenced by immunoSEQ multiplex PCR, and TCRdb holds only the in-frame ones, with some missing. The table has some 250,000 clones, 82% seen once; the top ten hold roughly 5%. Study findings and constraints: Most of the TCR beta V segments (in an earlier analysis) were productive either about 87% or about 30% of the time. Later on, a genetic analysis was performed. It linked a missense variant in DCLRE1C with V- and J-gene trimming of TCR beta.

The source is a woman in her 40s in good health and CMV-seropositive. This chain connects TRBV5-1 to TRBJ2-3, with 11 positions matching TRBD2. Material: PBMCs. CDR3 sequence: CASSLAASGGTDTQYF. The CDR3 region has the DNA TGCGCCAGCAGCTTGGCCGCTAGCGGGGGGACAGATACGCAGTATTTT.